This TCR beta chain was retrieved from a study of CD8+ T cells in alopecia areata. Background on the study: Tofacitinib administration persisted for 6 to 18 months, succeeded by 6 months off drug. The study, taken as a whole, reports: Lesional scalp exceeded normal scalp in clonality, especially in alopecia totalis/universalis. The presence of one nonresponder keeps the tie between baseline CD8+ expansion and response uncertain.

Treatment defined: oral pan-JAK inhibitor, 5-10 mg twice daily. The CDR3 has 15 amino acids. Trimming removed 5 bases from V and 2 bases from J; junction bases left unmatched: 7. The V gene's germline CDR1 is SGHTA and CDR2 FQGNSA. Investigators isolated RNA and reverse transcribed it into cDNA to act as the sequencing template. The method was immunoSEQ multiplex PCR; TCRdb's version includes in-frame clones alone and lacks a portion of them. The top ten hold more than 0.95% of the sample, which has 210,000 or so clones, around 65% seen once. This clone was detected a few times. Antigen: not known. V gene TRBV7-2 combines with J gene TRBJ1-2; 8 nucleotides agree with TRBD1. The sequenced sample was CD4+ T cells sorted from blood, obtained at approximately week 42, from a patient treated with tofacitinib. This TCR was sampled from a human donor with alopecia areata. In nucleotides, the CDR3 is TGTGCCAGCAGCCACGCAGGGGGCCTGAACTATGGCTACACCTTC. This codes for CASSHAGGLNYGYTF.